This TCR beta chain was sequenced in a study of graft-versus-host responses after intestinal transplantation. For the study at large: Each of the recipients got a multivisceral, liver-intestinal, or isolated intestinal transplant. Every recipient had anti-thymocyte globulin induction and two to three years of tacrolimus plus steroids. Overall study results and limits: Peak GvH clone levels in circulation were associated with early post-transplant HvG declines.

This clone ranks as medium-sized. The germline V gene has CDR1 MGHRA and CDR2 YSYEKL. V lost 1 base, J lost 10 bases, and 11 bases lay in between. CDR3 length: 14 residues. Plating of about 200,000 CFSE-labeled responder cells was done together with about 200,000 irradiated, violet-dye-labeled stimulator cells. Profiled with immunoSEQ multiplex PCR; TCRdb holds only in-frame clones, not every one. The sample lists around 21,000 clones, roughly 33% occurring once. The receptor was derived from a human patient who received an intestinal transplant. This material consisted of alloreactive CD8+ T cells from a mixed lymphocyte reaction culture, taken before intestinal transplant. The subset was: CFSE-low proliferating T cells sorted from roughly six-day pre-transplant mixed lymphocyte reaction (GvH or HvG direction). This chain joins TRBV4-1 and TRBJ1-6, with D perhaps matching TRBD1 (6 bases). In DNA form, the CDR3 reads TGCGCCAGCAGCCAAGCTGGGGGCGGCTCACCCCTCCACTTT. Translated, it gives CASSQAGGGSPLHF.